This T cell receptor beta chain is drawn from a study of blood T cell repertoires in COVID-19. Trimming cost V 5 bases and J 2 bases; bases outside gene matches: 4. The CDR3 contains 16 residues. Germline V gene lookup returns CDR1 SGHTA and CDR2 FQGTGA. Profiling relied on immunoSEQ multiplex PCR, and the TCRdb table lists in-frame clones only, not all of them. The table records around 300,000 clones, about 82% of them present only once. The sample taken for sequencing was peripheral blood. The chain combines TRBV7-3 with TRBJ2-2, with 11 bases aligning to TRBD1. The sequence was obtained from a human donor in a cohort sampled during active COVID-19. The CDR3 DNA is TGTGCCAGCAGCATACGGACAGGGGGCAACACCGGGGAGCTGTTTTTT. It encodes CASSIRTGGNTGELFF.